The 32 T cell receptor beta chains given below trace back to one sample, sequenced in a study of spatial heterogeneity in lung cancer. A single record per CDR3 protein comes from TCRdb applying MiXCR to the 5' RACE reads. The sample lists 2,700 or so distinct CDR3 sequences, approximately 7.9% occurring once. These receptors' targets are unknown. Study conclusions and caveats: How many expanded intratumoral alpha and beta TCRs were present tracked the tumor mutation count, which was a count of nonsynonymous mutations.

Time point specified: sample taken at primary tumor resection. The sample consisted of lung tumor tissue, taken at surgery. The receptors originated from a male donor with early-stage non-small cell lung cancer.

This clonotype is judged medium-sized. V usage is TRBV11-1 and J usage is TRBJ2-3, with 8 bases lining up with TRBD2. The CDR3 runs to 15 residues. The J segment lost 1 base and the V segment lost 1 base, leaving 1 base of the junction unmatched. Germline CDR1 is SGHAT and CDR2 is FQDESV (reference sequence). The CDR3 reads CASSLGSGGTDTQYF. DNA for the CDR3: TGTGCCAGCAGCTTAGGTAGCGGGGGCACAGATACGCAGTATTTT.

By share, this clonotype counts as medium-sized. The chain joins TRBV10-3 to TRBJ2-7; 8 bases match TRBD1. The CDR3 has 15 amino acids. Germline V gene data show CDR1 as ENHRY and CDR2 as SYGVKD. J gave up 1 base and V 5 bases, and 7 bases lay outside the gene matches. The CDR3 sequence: CAISRGQGGSYEQYF. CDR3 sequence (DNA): TGTGCCATCAGTCGCGGACAGGGAGGATCCTACGAGCAGTACTTC.

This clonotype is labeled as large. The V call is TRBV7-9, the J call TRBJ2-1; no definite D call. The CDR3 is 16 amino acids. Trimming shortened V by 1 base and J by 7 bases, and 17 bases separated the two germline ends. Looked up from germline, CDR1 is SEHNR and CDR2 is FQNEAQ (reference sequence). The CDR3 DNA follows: TGTGCCAGCAGCTTAGGGGCAGCCAGAACAATAAATGAGCAGTTCTTC. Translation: CASSLGAARTINEQFF. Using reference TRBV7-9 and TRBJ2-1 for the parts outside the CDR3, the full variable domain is DTGVSQNPRHKITKRGQNVTFRCDPISEHNRLYWYRQTLGQGPEFLTYFQNEAQLEKSRLLSDRFSAERPKGSFSTLEIQRTEQGDSAMYLCASSLGAARTINEQFFGPGTRLTVL.

The CDR3 nucleotides are TGTGCCAGCAGCTTAGAGGGACAAAGTTCTGGAAACACCATATATTTT. Encoded protein: CASSLEGQSSGNTIYF. The chain employs TRBV13 and TRBJ1-3; TRBD1 is a possible D gene (6 bases). CDR3 size: 16 residues. The ends were cut back, 1 base at V and 1 base at J, with 11 bases in the middle. The V gene's germline CDR1 is PRHDT and CDR2 FYEKMQ (reference sequence).

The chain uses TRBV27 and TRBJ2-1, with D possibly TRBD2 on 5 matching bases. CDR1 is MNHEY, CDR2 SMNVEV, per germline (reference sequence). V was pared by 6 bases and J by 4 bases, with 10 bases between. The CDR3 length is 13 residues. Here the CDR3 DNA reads TGTGCCAGCAGCTTAGCGTCTTACAATGAGCAGTTCTTC. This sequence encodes CASSLASYNEQFF.

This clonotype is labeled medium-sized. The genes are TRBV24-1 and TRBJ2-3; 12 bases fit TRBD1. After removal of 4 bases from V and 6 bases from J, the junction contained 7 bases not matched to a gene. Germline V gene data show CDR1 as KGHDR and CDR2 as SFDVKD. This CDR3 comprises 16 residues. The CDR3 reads CATSEWDRGLGDTQYF. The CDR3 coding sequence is TGTGCCACCAGTGAATGGGACAGGGGGCTAGGCGATACGCAGTATTTT.

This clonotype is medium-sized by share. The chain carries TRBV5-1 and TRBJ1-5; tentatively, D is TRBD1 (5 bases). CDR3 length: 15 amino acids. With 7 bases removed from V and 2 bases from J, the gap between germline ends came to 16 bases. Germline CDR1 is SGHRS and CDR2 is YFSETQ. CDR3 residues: CASSAEGSGNQPQHF. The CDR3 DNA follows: TGCGCCAGCTCGGCGGAGGGGTCGGGCAATCAGCCCCAGCATTTT.

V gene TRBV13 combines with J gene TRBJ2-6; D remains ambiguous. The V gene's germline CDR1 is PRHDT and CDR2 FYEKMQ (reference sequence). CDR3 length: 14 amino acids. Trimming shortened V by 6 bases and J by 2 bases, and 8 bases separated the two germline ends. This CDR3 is CASRVRAGANVLTF. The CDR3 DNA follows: TGTGCCAGCAGGGTTAGGGCTGGGGCCAACGTCCTGACTTTC.

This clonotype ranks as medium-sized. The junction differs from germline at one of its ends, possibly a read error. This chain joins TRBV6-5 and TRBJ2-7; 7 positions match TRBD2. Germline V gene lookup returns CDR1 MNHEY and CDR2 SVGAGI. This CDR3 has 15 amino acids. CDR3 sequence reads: CASSHSGGSGYEQYF. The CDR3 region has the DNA TGTGCCAGCAGTCACTCAGGCGGGAGTGGCTACGAGCAGTACTTC.

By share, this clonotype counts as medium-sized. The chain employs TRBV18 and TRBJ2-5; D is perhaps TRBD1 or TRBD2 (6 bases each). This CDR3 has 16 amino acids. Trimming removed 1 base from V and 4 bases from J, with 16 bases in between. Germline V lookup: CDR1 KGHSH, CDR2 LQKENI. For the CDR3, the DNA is TGTGCCAGCTCACCACTTAATTCCGGAGGGGGAGAGACCCAGTACTTC. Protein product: CASSPLNSGGGETQYF.

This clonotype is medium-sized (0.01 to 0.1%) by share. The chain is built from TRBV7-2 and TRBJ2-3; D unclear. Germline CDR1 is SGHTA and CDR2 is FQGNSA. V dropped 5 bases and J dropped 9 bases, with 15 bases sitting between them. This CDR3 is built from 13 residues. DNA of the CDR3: TGTGCCAGCAGCCCCGTGCGATCAGTCACGCAGTATTTT. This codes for CASSPVRSVTQYF.

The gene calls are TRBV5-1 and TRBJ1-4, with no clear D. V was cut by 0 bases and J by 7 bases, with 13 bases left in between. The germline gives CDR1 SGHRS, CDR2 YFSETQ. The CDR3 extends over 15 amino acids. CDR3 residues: CASSLDGKYGEKLFF. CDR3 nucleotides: TGCGCCAGCAGCTTGGATGGGAAGTATGGTGAAAAACTGTTTTTT.

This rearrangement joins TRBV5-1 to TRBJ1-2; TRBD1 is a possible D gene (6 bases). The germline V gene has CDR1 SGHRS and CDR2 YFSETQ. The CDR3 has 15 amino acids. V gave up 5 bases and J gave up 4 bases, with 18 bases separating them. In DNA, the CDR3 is TGCGCCAGCAGAAGAGGGGGAACAGGGCGCTATGGCTACACCTTC. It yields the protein CASRRGGTGRYGYTF.

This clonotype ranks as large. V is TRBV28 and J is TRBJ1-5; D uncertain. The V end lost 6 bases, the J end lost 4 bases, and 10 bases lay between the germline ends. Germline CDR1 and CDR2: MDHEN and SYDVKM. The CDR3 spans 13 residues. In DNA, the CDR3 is TGTGCCAGCAGCCCGGACGGAAATCAGCCCCAGCATTTT. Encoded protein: CASSPDGNQPQHF.

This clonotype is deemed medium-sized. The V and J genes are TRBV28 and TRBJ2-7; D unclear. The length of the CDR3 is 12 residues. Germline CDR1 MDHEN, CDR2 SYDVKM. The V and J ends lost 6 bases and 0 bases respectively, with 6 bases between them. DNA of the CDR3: TGTGCCAGCAGCCTTAGCTCCTACGAGCAGTACTTC. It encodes CASSLSSYEQYF. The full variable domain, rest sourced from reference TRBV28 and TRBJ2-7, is DVKVTQSSRYLVKRTGEKVFLECVQDMDHENMFWYRQDPGLGLRLIYFSYDVKMKEKGDIPEGYSVSREKKERFSLILESASTNQTSMYLCASSLSSYEQYFGPGTRLTVT.

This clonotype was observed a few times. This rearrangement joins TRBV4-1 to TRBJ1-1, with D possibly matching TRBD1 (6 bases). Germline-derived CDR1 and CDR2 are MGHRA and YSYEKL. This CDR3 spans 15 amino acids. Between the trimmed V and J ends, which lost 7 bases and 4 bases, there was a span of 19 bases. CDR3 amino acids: CASTELGGMGTEAFF. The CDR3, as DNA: TGCGCCAGCACAGAACTGGGGGGCATGGGCACTGAAGCTTTCTTT.

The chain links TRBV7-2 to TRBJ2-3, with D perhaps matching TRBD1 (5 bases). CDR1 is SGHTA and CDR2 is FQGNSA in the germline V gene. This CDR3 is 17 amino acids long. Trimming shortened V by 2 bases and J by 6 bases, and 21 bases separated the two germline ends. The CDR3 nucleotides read TGTGCCAGCAGCTTAACCCAGGGTCGGGTCGTCCTGGATACGCAGTATTTT. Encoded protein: CASSLTQGRVVLDTQYF.

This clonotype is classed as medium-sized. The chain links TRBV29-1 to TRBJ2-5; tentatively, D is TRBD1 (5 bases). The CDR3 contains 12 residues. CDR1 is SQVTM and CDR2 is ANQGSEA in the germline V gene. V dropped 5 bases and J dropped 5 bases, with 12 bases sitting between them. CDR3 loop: CSVRQGYETQYF. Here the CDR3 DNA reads TGCAGCGTTAGGCAGGGTTATGAGACCCAGTACTTC.

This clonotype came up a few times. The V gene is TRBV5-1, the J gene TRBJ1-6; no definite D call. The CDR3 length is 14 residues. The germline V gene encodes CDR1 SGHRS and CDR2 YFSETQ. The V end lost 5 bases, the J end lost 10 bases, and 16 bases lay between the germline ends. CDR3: CASSSGRGVSPLHF. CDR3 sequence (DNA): TGCGCCAGCAGTTCAGGACGAGGAGTGTCACCCCTCCACTTT.

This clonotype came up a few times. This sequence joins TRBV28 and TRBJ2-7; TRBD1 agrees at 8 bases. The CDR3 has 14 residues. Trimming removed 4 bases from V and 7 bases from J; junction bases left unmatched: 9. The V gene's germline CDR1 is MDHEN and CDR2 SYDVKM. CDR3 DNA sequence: TGTGCCAGCAGTTCTTCCGGGACAGGCGGGGAGCAGTACTTC. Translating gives CASSSSGTGGEQYF.

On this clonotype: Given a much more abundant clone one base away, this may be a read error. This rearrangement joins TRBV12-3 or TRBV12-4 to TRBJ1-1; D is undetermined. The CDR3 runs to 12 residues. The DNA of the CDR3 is TGTGTCAGCAGTTTCCCCGCGGCGGGAGCTTTCTTT. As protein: CVSSFPAAGAFF.

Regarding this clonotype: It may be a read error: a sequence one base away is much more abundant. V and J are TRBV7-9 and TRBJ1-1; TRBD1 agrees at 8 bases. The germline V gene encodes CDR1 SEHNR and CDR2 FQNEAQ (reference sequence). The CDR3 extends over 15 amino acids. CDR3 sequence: CASSSRQGRDTEASF. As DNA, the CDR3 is TGTGCCAGCAGCTCGCGACAGGGGAGAGACACTGAAGCTTCCTTT. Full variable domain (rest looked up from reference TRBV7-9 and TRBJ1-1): DTGVSQNPRHKITKRGQNVTFRCDPISEHNRLYWYRQTLGQGPEFLTYFQNEAQLEKSRLLSDRFSAERPKGSFSTLEIQRTEQGDSAMYLCASSSRQGRDTEASFGQGTRLTVV.

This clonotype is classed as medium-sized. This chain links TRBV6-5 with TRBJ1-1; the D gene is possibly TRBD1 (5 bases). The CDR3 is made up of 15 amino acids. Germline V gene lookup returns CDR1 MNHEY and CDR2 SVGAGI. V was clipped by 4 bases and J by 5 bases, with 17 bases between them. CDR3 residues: CASSSLGAGWTEAFF. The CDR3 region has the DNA TGTGCCAGCAGTTCCCTCGGGGCAGGGTGGACTGAAGCTTTCTTT.

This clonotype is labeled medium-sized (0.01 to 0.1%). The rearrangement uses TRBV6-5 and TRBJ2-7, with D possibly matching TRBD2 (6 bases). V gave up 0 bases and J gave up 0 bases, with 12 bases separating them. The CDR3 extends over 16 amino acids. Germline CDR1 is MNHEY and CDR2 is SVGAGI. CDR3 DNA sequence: TGTGCCAGCAGTTACTCTTCGCCCGGGGGCTCCTACGAGCAGTACTTC. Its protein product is CASSYSSPGGSYEQYF.

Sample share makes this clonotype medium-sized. The CDR3 DNA reads as TGTGCCAGCAGGGGGACAGTGCAAGAGACCCAGTACTTC. Translating it yields CASRGTVQETQYF. The chain is built from TRBV2 and TRBJ2-5; 7 positions agree with TRBD1. Losses at the gene ends were 6 bases for V and 2 bases for J; bases not matched to a gene: 3. CDR1 and CDR2 (germline): SNHLY, FYNNEI. The CDR3 has 13 residues.

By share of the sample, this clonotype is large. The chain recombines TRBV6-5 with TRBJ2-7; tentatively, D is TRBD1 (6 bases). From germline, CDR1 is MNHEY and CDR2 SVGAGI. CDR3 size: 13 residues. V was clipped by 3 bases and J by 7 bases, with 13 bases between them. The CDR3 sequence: CASSYEGGSEQYF. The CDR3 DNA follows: TGTGCCAGCAGTTATGAAGGGGGATCGGAGCAGTACTTC.

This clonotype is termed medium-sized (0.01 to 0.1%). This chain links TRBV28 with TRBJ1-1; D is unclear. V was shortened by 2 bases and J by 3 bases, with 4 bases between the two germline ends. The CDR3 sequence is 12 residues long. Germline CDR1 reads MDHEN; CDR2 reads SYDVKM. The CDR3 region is CASSLQDTEAFF. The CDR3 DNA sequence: TGTGCCAGCAGTTTACAGGACACTGAAGCTTTCTTT.

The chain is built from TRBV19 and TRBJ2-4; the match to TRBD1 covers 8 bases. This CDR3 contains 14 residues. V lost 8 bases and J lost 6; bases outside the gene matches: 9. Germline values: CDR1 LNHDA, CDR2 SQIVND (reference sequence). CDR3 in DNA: TGTGCCAGTTCCAACACAGGGGGAGGAAACATTCAGTACTTC. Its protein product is CASSNTGGGNIQYF. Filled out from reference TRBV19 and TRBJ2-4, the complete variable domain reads DGGITQSPKYLFRKEGQNVTLSCEQNLNHDAMYWYRQDPGQGLRLIYYSQIVNDFQKGDIAEGYSVSREKKESFPLTVTSAQKNPTAFYLCASSNTGGGNIQYFGAGTRLSVL.

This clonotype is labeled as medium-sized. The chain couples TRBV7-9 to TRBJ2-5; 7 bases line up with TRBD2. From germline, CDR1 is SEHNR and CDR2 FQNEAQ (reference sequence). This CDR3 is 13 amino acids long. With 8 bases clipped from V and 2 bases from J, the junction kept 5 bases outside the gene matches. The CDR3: CASLSGLQETQYF. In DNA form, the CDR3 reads TGTGCCAGCCTTAGCGGGCTTCAAGAGACCCAGTACTTC.

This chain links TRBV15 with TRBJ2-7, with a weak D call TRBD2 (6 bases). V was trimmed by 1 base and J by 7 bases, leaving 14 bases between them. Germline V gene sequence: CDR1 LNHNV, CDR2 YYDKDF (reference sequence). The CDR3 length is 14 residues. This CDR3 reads CATSRGGDSLEQYF. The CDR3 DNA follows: TGTGCCACCAGCAGAGGTGGGGACTCCTTGGAGCAGTACTTC.

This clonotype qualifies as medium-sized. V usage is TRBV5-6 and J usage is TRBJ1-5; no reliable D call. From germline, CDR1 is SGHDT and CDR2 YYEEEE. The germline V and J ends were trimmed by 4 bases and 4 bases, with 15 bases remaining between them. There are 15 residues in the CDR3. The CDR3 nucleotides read TGTGCCAGCAGCCCCTCGGAGGGTTTGAATCAGCCCCAGCATTTT. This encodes CASSPSEGLNQPQHF.

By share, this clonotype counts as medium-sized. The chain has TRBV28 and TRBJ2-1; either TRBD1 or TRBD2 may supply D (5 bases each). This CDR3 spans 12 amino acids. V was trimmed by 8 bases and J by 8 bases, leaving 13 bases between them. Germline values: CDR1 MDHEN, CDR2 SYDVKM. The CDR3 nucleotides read TGTGCCAGCCGGGACCCCCCAGATGAGCAGTTCTTC. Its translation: CASRDPPDEQFF.